Below, one TCR beta chain is given with its context. The junction differs from germline at one of its ends, possibly a read error. PCR amplification relied on 60 Vbeta primers (plus 13 Jbeta primers). Clones were read by immunoSEQ multiplex PCR, and TCRdb kept only the in-frame ones, dropping some. The data show hundreds of thousands of clones, 70% to 80% seen once. The data derive from a study of cytomegalovirus exposure and HLA in healthy donors. The CDR3 contains 15 residues. Germline V gene lookup returns CDR1 SEHNR and CDR2 FQNEAQ (reference sequence). The sample was PBMCs. The sequence was obtained from a male donor in good health and CMV-seronegative. The chain is built from TRBV7-9 and TRBJ1-1; D remains unclear. CDR3 DNA sequence: TGTTCCAGCCCCAACGGAGGAGATATGAACACTGAAGCTTTCTTT. It translates to CSSPNGGDMNTEAFF.